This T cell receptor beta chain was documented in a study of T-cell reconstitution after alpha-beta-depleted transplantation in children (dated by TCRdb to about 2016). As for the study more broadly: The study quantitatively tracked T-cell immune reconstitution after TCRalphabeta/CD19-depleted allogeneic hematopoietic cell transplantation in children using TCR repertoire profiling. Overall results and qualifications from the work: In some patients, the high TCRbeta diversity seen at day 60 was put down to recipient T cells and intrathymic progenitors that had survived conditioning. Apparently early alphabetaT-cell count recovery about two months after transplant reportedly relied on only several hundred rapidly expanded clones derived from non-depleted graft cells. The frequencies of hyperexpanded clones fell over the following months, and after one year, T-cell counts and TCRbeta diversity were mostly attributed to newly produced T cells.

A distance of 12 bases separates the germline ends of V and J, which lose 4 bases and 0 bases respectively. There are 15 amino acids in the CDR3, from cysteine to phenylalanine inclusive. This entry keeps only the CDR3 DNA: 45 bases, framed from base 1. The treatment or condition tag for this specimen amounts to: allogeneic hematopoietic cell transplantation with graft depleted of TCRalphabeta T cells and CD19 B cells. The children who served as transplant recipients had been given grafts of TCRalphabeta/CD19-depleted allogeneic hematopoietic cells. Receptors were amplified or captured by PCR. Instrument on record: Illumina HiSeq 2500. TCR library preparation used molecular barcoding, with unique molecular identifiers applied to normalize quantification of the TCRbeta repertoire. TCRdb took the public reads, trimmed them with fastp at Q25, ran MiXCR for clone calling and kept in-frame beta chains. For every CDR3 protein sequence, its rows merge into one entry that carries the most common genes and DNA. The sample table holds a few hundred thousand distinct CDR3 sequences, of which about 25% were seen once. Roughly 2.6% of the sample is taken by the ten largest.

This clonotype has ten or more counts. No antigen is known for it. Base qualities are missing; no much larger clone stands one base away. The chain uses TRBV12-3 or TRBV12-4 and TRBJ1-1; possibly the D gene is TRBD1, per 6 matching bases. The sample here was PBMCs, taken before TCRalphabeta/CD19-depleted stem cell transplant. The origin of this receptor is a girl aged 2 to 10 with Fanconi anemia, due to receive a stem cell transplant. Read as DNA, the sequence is TGTGCCAGCAGTTCCGGGGGCGCGATGAACACTGAAGCTTTCTTT. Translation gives CASSSGGAMNTEAFF.